This passage covers 26 T cell receptor beta chains from one sample sequenced in a study of neurological immune-mediated disorders. TCRdb ran MiXCR on the 5' RACE reads and lists one entry per CDR3 protein. The sample has around 70,000 distinct CDR3 sequences; roughly 4.8% are singletons. The specimen was PBMCs. The receptor set was obtained from a woman in her 70s with multiple sclerosis.

This clonotype was found a few times. The chain carries TRBV3-1 and TRBJ2-5; D might be TRBD2 (6 bases). The CDR3 runs to 16 residues. Germline CDR1 reads LGHDT; CDR2 reads YNNKEL (reference sequence). V dropped 1 base and J dropped 4 bases, with 16 bases sitting between them. In DNA, the CDR3 is TGTGCCAGCAGCCAAGCCCTGGGGGGAGCACTAGAGACCCAGTACTTC. Protein product: CASSQALGGALETQYF.

This clonotype was seen repeatedly, ten times or more. The chain links TRBV9 to TRBJ2-3; D possibly matches TRBD1 or TRBD2 (5 bases each). Looked up from germline, CDR1 is SGDLS and CDR2 is YYNGEE. The CDR3 loop spans 13 amino acids. Trimming removed 3 bases from V and 8 bases from J, with 13 bases in between. The CDR3 sequence: CASSAGQLATQYF. The CDR3 DNA sequence: TGTGCCAGCAGCGCGGGGCAGCTTGCTACGCAGTATTTT.

This clonotype has a count of ten or more. The chain combines TRBV7-8 with TRBJ1-1; unclear D gene. Looked up from germline, CDR1 is SGHVS and CDR2 is FQNEAQ. V was shortened by 1 base and J by 1 base, with 10 bases between the two germline ends. This CDR3 has 15 residues. The CDR3 is CASSLVAGKNTEAFF. In DNA, the CDR3 is TGTGCCAGCAGCTTAGTCGCAGGAAAGAACACTGAAGCTTTCTTT. The variable domain in full, completed from reference TRBV7-8 and TRBJ1-1, reads GAGVSQSPRYKVAKRGQDVALRCDPISGHVSLFWYQQALGQGPEFLTYFQNEAQLDKSGLPSDRFFAERPEGSVSTLKIQRTQQEDSAVYLCASSLVAGKNTEAFFGQGTRLTVV.

This clonotype was observed at least ten times. The gene calls are TRBV5-1 and TRBJ2-1; either TRBD1 or TRBD2 may supply D (5 bases each). CDR3 length: 15 residues. Germline V gives CDR1 SGHRS, CDR2 YFSETQ. The V and J ends lost 4 bases and 3 bases respectively, with 14 bases between them. The CDR3, as DNA: TGCGCCAGCAGCCCCGGGGACCACCTCTACAATGAGCAGTTCTTC. As protein: CASSPGDHLYNEQFF.

Many counts were recorded for this clonotype. The rearrangement joins TRBV7-3 to TRBJ2-1, with TRBD2 matching over 9 bases. The V gene's germline CDR1 is SGHTA and CDR2 FQGTGA. The ends lost 4 bases at V and 0 bases at J; junction bases unmatched: 4. This CDR3 region has 16 residues. CDR3 protein: CASSSVAGVSYNEQFF. Here the CDR3 DNA reads TGTGCCAGCAGCTCCGTAGCGGGAGTCTCCTACAATGAGCAGTTCTTC. Full variable domain (outside the CDR3, taken from reference TRBV7-3 and TRBJ2-1): GAGVSQTPSNKVTEKGKYVELRCDPISGHTALYWYRQSLGQGPEFLIYFQGTGAADDSGLPNDRFFAVRPEGSVSTLKIQRTERGDSAVYLCASSSVAGVSYNEQFFGPGTRLTVL.

In its sample, this clonotype was seen many times. The chain couples TRBV12-3 or TRBV12-4 to TRBJ2-7; TRBD2 matches at 14 bases. The CDR3 spans 13 residues. The J segment lost 13 bases and the V segment lost 5 bases, leaving 7 bases of the junction unmatched. CDR3 nucleotides: TGTGCCAGCAGTCCCCGACTAGCGGGAGGGCTCTACTTC. Its translation is CASSPRLAGGLYF.

Many counts were recorded for this clonotype. The V call is TRBV4-1, the J call TRBJ1-2; D is unresolved. V was shortened by 0 bases and J by 3 bases, with 5 bases between the two germline ends. The length of the CDR3 is 13 residues. Germline V CDR1 and CDR2: MGHRA, YSYEKL. The CDR3 coding sequence is TGCGCCAGCAGCCAAGAGGGGTACTATGGCTACACCTTC. Translation gives CASSQEGYYGYTF.

This chain connects TRBV5-1 to TRBJ2-1; D unclear. This CDR3 region has 14 residues. CDR1 SGHRS and CDR2 YFSETQ come from the germline V gene. Trimming removed 5 bases from V and 0 bases from J, with 9 bases in between. DNA of the CDR3: TGCGCCAGCAGTTACGGAAGCTCCTACAATGAGCAGTTCTTC. Protein: CASSYGSSYNEQFF.

Ten or more counts support this clonotype. The chain joins TRBV9 to TRBJ2-7; no firm D call. Germline CDR1 SGDLS, CDR2 YYNGEE. The CDR3 consists of 15 residues. Trimming stripped 1 base from V and 2 bases from J, with 13 bases between. CDR3 loop: CASSVNPEGPYEQYF. CDR3 nucleotide sequence: TGTGCCAGCAGCGTAAACCCCGAAGGCCCCTACGAGCAGTACTTC.

This clonotype was seen only a few times. The rearrangement links TRBV6-1 to TRBJ1-1, with TRBD1 identical over 7 bases. The germline CDR1 and CDR2 sequences are MNHNS and SASEGT. With 6 bases clipped from V and 5 bases from J, the junction kept 24 bases outside the gene matches. The CDR3 runs to 19 residues. Here the CDR3 reads CASSAKLPGGERGGTEAFF. In DNA, the CDR3 is TGTGCCAGCAGCGCCAAACTTCCAGGGGGTGAACGGGGAGGGACTGAAGCTTTCTTT.

This clonotype was counted ten times or more. The rearrangement links TRBV7-2 to TRBJ1-1, with D possibly being TRBD1 (6 bases). The CDR3 runs 12 residues. Trimming left V 4 bases short and J 6 bases short, with 9 bases between. Germline CDR1 reads SGHTA; CDR2 reads FQGNSA. The DNA for the CDR3 is TGTGCCAGCAGCTACAGGGAGGCTGAAGCTTTCTTT. This gives the protein CASSYREAEAFF. The complete variable domain, with remaining parts taken from reference TRBV7-2 and TRBJ1-1, reads GAGVSQSPSNKVTEKGKDVELRCDPISGHTALYWYRQSLGQGLEFLIYFQGNSAPDKSGLPSDRFSAERTGGSVSTLTIQRTQQEDSAVYLCASSYREAEAFFGQGTRLTVV.

This clonotype was counted ten times or more. The gene calls are TRBV9 and TRBJ2-2; D possibly corresponds to TRBD2 (5 bases). CDR3 length equals 15 residues. V gave up 1 base and J gave up 2 bases, with 9 bases separating them. In germline, CDR1 is SGDLS, CDR2 YYNGEE. The CDR3 spells CASSVSGVNTGELFF. In DNA, the CDR3 is TGTGCCAGCAGCGTAAGCGGAGTTAACACCGGGGAGCTGTTTTTT.

The sample holds a few counts of this clonotype. The V gene is TRBV30, the J gene TRBJ1-1, with a possible D match to TRBD1 (5 bases). The length of the CDR3 is 15 residues. Looked up from germline, CDR1 is GTSNPN and CDR2 is SVGIG (reference sequence). The V gene lost 3 bases and the J gene lost 4 bases, with 18 bases spanning the gap. The CDR3 nucleotides are TGTGCCTGGAGGGGGGGTAACGGGAGAGGCACTGAAGCTTTCTTT. Its translation: CAWRGGNGRGTEAFF.

This clonotype was picked up many times. The V and J genes are TRBV18 and TRBJ1-1; the match to TRBD1 covers 8 bases. The V gene end was trimmed by 2 bases and the J gene end by 8 bases; junction bases not matched to a gene: 10. Germline lookup yields CDR1 KGHSH and CDR2 LQKENI. The CDR3 contains 15 residues. Written as DNA, the CDR3 is TGTGCCAGCTCACCATCTGGACAGGGCGGCTTGGAAGCTTTCTTT. This sequence encodes CASSPSGQGGLEAFF. The full variable domain, its missing parts supplied by reference TRBV18 and TRBJ1-1, is NAGVMQNPRHLVRRRGQEARLRCSPMKGHSHVYWYRQLPEEGLKFMVYLQKENIIDESGMPKERFSAEFPKEGPSILRIQQVVRGDSAAYFCASSPSGQGGLEAFFGQGTRLTVV.

This clonotype was picked up many times. The chain has TRBV4-1 and TRBJ1-2; the D is unclear. V dropped 2 bases and J dropped 5 bases, with 18 bases sitting between them. The CDR3 is made up of 16 amino acids. Germline V gene data show CDR1 as MGHRA and CDR2 as YSYEKL. CDR3 in amino acids: CASSQYLQDDGYGYTF. CDR3 DNA sequence: TGCGCCAGCAGCCAATATCTTCAGGACGATGGATATGGCTACACCTTC.

The sample holds a few counts of this clonotype. The chain carries TRBV9 and TRBJ1-2; TRBD1 aligns across 9 bases. Trimming took 4 bases from V and 7 from J; bases not matched to a gene: 11. Germline CDR1 is SGDLS and CDR2 is YYNGEE. CDR3 length: 15 residues. This CDR3 is CASSPSTGGQGGYTF. The CDR3 nucleotides are TGTGCCAGCAGCCCTAGCACAGGGGGCCAGGGTGGCTACACCTTC.

This clonotype was detected ten times or more. The chain employs TRBV15 and TRBJ1-1, with 8 bases lining up with TRBD1. The CDR3 sequence is 15 residues long. V lost 0 bases, J lost 5 bases, and 5 bases stayed unmatched. Germline assignment: CDR1 LNHNV and CDR2 YYDKDF (reference sequence). This chain's CDR3 is CATSRDPGGGTEAFF. Here the CDR3 DNA reads TGTGCCACCAGCAGAGATCCAGGGGGCGGAACTGAAGCTTTCTTT.

This clonotype appeared many times. The rearrangement uses TRBV4-2 and TRBJ2-1; D is ambiguous. Germline-derived CDR1 and CDR2 are LGHNA and YNFKEQ. The CDR3 runs to 18 residues. The V and J ends lost 3 bases and 7 bases respectively, with 25 bases between them. CDR3 residues: CASSQRWAATQKGNEQFF. The CDR3 bases are TGTGCCAGCAGCCAGAGGTGGGCCGCGACTCAAAAAGGGAATGAGCAGTTCTTC.

This clonotype has a count of ten or more. The V call is TRBV12-3 or TRBV12-4, the J call TRBJ2-3; TRBD2 aligns across 15 bases. V trimming: 5 bases; J trimming: 6 bases; junction bases outside the gene matches: 12. The CDR3 spans 18 residues. The DNA of the CDR3 is TGTGCCAGCAGTCTTTCCGGACTAGCGGGAGGGCGGGGGGATACGCAGTATTTT. Translating it yields CASSLSGLAGGRGDTQYF.

Ten or more counts support this clonotype. V gene TRBV14 combines with J gene TRBJ2-7; D is unresolved. Trimming shortened V by 1 base and J by 1 base, and 8 bases separated the two germline ends. The CDR3 has 14 amino acids. Germline V CDR1 and CDR2: SGHDN, FVKESK. The CDR3: CASSQARRSYEQYF. CDR3 nucleotides: TGTGCCAGCAGCCAAGCCCGTAGATCCTACGAGCAGTACTTC.

Concerning this clonotype itself: Since no conserved phenylalanine or tryptophan closes the CDR3, a read error is the likely cause. The CDR3 DNA reads as TGTGCCAGCAGTGACGTGACTACCCAAGAGACCCAGTACTGC. Amino acid sequence: CASSDVTTQETQYC. The chain recombines TRBV6-1 with TRBJ2-5; a possible D gene is TRBD2 (5 bases). Deletions cut 3 bases from V and 1 base from J, with 9 bases between. The CDR3 has 14 amino acids. Germline assignment: CDR1 MNHNS and CDR2 SASEGT.

This clonotype was observed a few times. V gene TRBV2 combines with J gene TRBJ2-5, with TRBD1 matching over 10 bases. The length of the CDR3 is 15 residues. V shed 6 bases and J 5 bases; nucleotides not matched to a gene: 9. The germline CDR1 and CDR2 sequences are SNHLY and FYNNEI. The DNA of the CDR3 is TGTGCCAGCAGGGTTAGACAGGGGGCACGGGAGACCCAGTACTTC. Encoded protein: CASRVRQGARETQYF.

This clonotype was found many times. The chain is built from TRBV20-1 and TRBJ1-1; 7 bases are a match to TRBD1. This CDR3 has 13 residues. With V trimmed by 5 bases and J by 2 bases, 5 bases remained unmatched. Germline CDR1 DFQATT, CDR2 SNEGSKA (reference sequence). The CDR3 loop is CSASGTANTEAFF. The DNA for the CDR3 is TGCAGTGCTTCCGGGACAGCTAACACTGAAGCTTTCTTT.

This clonotype was detected many times. The V gene is TRBV5-1, the J gene TRBJ2-1; D not resolved. CDR1 is SGHRS and CDR2 is YFSETQ in the germline V gene. V lost 4 bases to trimming and J lost 5 bases, with 13 bases between them. This CDR3 is built from 14 residues. CDR3 sequence reads: CASSQYMGDNEQFF. The CDR3 coding sequence is TGCGCCAGCAGCCAATATATGGGTGACAATGAGCAGTTCTTC.

This clonotype was detected ten times or more. V and J are TRBV20-1 and TRBJ1-5, with D unresolved. CDR1 DFQATT and CDR2 SNEGSKA come from the germline V gene (reference sequence). The V gene lost 1 base and the J gene lost 2 bases, with 6 bases spanning the gap. The CDR3 consists of 13 residues. The CDR3 is CSARGDGNQPQHF. The CDR3 DNA follows: TGCAGTGCTAGAGGGGATGGCAATCAGCCCCAGCATTTT.

There are many counts of this clonotype. This chain connects TRBV5-1 to TRBJ2-7; 11 nucleotides agree with TRBD2. The V gene end was trimmed by 2 bases and the J gene end by 7 bases; junction bases not matched to a gene: 8. Germline-derived CDR1 and CDR2 are SGHRS and YFSETQ. The CDR3 sequence is 15 residues long. DNA of the CDR3: TGCGCCAGCAGCTTCGGCCTAGCGGGAGGAGGGGAGCAGTACTTC. Its protein is CASSFGLAGGGEQYF.